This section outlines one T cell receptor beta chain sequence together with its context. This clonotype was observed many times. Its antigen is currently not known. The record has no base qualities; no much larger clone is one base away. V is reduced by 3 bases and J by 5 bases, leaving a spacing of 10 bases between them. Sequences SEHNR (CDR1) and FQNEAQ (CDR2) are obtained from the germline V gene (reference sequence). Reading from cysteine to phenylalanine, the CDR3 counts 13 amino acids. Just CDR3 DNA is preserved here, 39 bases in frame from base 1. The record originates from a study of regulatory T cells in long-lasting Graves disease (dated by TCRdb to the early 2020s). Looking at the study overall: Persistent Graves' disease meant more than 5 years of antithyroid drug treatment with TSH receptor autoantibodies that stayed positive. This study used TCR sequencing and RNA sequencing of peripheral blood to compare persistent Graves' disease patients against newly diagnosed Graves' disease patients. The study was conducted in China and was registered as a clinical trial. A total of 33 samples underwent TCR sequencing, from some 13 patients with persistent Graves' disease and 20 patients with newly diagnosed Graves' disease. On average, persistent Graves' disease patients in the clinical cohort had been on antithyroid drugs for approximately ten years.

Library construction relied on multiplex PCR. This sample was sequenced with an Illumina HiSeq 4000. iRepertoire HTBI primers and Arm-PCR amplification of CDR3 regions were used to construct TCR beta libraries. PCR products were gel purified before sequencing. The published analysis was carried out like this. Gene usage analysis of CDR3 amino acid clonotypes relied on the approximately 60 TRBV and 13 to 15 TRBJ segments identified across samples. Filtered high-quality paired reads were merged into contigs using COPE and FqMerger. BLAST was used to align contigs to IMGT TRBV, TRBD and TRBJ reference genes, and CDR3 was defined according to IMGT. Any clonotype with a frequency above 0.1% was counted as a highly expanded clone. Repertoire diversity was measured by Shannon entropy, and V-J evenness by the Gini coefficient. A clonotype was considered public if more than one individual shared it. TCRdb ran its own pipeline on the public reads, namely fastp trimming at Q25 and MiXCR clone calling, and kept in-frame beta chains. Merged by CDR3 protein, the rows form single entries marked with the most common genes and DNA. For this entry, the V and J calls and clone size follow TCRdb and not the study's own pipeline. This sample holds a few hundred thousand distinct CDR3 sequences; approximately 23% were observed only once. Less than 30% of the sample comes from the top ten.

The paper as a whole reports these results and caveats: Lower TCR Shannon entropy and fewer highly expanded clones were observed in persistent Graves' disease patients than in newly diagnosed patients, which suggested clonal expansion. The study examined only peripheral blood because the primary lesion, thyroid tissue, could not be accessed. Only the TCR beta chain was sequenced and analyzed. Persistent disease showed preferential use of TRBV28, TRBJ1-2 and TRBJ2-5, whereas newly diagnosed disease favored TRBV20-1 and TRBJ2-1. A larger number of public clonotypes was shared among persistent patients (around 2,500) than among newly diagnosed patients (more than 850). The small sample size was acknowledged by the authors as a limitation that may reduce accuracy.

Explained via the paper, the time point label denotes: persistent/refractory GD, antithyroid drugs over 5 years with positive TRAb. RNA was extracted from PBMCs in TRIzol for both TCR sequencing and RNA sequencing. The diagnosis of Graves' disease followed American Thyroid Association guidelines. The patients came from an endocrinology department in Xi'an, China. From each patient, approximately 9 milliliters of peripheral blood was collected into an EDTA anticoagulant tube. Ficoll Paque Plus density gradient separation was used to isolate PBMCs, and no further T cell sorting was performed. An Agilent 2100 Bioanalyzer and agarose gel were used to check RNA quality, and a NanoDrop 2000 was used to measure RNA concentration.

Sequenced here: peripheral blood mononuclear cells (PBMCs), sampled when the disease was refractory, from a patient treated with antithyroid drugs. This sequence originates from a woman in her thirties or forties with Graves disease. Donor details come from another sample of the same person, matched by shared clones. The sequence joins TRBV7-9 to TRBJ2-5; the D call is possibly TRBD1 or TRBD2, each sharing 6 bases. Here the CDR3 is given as CASSFGGSETQYF. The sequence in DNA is TGTGCCAGCAGCTTCGGGGGCAGTGAGACCCAGTACTTC.